This entry concerns a single T cell receptor (beta chain). The entry originates in a study of blood T cell repertoires in COVID-19. Study overall: From the United States, Italy and Spain came samples of acute and convalescent COVID-19. The cDNA or gDNA used as material had been derived from T cells, B-cell-depleted T cells, or PBMCs.

Original processing notes: Cell counts per sample came from amplifying reference gene primers. Assay: immunoSEQ multiplex PCR; the TCRdb copy retains only in-frame clones and omits some. For V, J and clone size, that table is used; D and trimming come from the DNA. The repertoire has around 100,000 clones, roughly 84% of them found once; the top ten carry around 2.2%. Trimming removed 4 bases from V and 10 bases from J, with 19 bases in between. Germline loops: CDR1 SEHNR, CDR2 FQNEAQ (reference sequence). The CDR3 consists of 14 residues. The clonotype comes from a human donor in a cohort sampled during active COVID-19. The chain uses TRBV7-9 and TRBJ1-1, with D unresolved. Source material: peripheral blood. The CDR3 sequence is CASSSEASPKVAFF. In DNA form, the CDR3 reads TGTGCCAGCAGCTCCGAGGCATCCCCGAAGGTAGCTTTCTTT.